The 25 T cell receptor beta chains given below trace back to one sample, sequenced in a study of CD4+ T cells in melanoma. Method: immunoSEQ multiplex PCR; TCRdb's copy keeps in-frame clones and lacks some. The table records approximately 14,000 clones, 63% of them present only once. Input material: cells from a culture (not recorded whether cultured in vitro). These receptors were collected from a human donor with melanoma.

This clone was seen more than once but under ten times. This sequence joins TRBV2 and TRBJ1-2; 7 nucleotides match TRBD1. CDR1 and CDR2 from the germline V gene are SNHLY and FYNNEI. The ends lost 6 bases at V and 4 bases at J; junction bases unmatched: 8. CDR3 size: 14 residues. CDR3 DNA sequence: TGTGCCAGCAGGGCAGGGACAGCCCTCTATGGCTACACCTTC. Translation: CASRAGTALYGYTF.

V gene TRBV19 combines with J gene TRBJ1-5; tentatively, D is TRBD1 (5 bases). The CDR3 runs to 16 residues. The germline V and J ends were trimmed by 10 bases and 4 bases, with 23 bases remaining between them. Germline V CDR1 and CDR2: LNHDA, SQIVND (reference sequence). The CDR3: CATRSHGGSANQPQHF. The CDR3 region has the DNA TGTGCCACCCGAAGTCATGGGGGATCAGCGAATCAGCCCCAGCATTTT. Filled out from reference TRBV19 and TRBJ1-5, the complete variable domain reads DGGITQSPKYLFRKEGQNVTLSCEQNLNHDAMYWYRQDPGQGLRLIYYSQIVNDFQKGDIAEGYSVSREKKESFPLTVTSAQKNPTAFYLCATRSHGGSANQPQHFGDGTRLSIL.

This clone has just one count. This chain uses TRBV12-5 with TRBJ1-4; D is possibly TRBD1 (6 bases). V lost 2 bases and J 7 bases, leaving 11 bases between the germline ends. The CDR3 loop spans 14 amino acids. Germline CDR1 reads LGHNT; CDR2 reads FRNRAP. CDR3 sequence reads: CASGLNRAGEKLFF. Written as DNA, the CDR3 is TGTGCTAGTGGTTTGAACAGGGCCGGTGAAAAACTGTTTTTT.

This chain joins TRBV9 and TRBJ2-3; 8 bases fit TRBD2. V was clipped by 4 bases and J by 4 bases; unmatched bases: 11. CDR1 SGDLS and CDR2 YYNGEE come from the germline V gene. The CDR3 has 16 amino acids. CDR3 bases: TGTGCCAGCAGCCGAATGGGACTAGGGCTCGCAGATACGCAGTATTTT. Amino acids: CASSRMGLGLADTQYF.

The rearrangement uses TRBV7-9 and TRBJ1-4, with D possibly matching TRBD1 (5 bases). V was pared by 0 bases and J by 0 bases, with 5 bases between. This CDR3 contains 15 residues. Germline assignment: CDR1 SEHNR and CDR2 FQNEAQ (reference sequence). CDR3 in DNA: TGTGCCAGCAGCTTAGCGACAGCAACTAATGAAAAACTGTTTTTT. Translation gives CASSLATATNEKLFF.

There are a few counts of this clone. V is TRBV5-1 and J is TRBJ1-4; possibly TRBD1 for D (5 bases). The CDR3 runs to 15 residues. V was clipped by 4 bases and J by 6 bases, with 16 bases between them. Germline lookup yields CDR1 SGHRS and CDR2 YFSETQ. The CDR3 protein is CASSVGGILYEKLFF. For the CDR3, the DNA is TGCGCCAGCAGCGTGGGGGGTATTCTTTATGAAAAACTGTTTTTT.

The V gene is TRBV11-2, the J gene TRBJ1-6; D may be TRBD1 (5 bases). V lost 3 bases and J lost 6, with 12 bases in between. Germline assignment: CDR1 SGHAT and CDR2 FQNNGV. The CDR3 spans 15 residues. The CDR3, as DNA: TGTGCCAGCAGCTTCTTGAGGGGTCTTAATTCACCCCTCCACTTT. The encoded protein is CASSFLRGLNSPLHF. Complete variable domain (other parts from reference TRBV11-2 and TRBJ1-6): EAGVAQSPRYKIIEKRQSVAFWCNPISGHATLYWYQQILGQGPKLLIQFQNNGVVDDSQLPKDRFSAERLKGVDSTLKIQPAKLEDSAVYLCASSFLRGLNSPLHFGNGTRLTVT.

This rearrangement joins TRBV6-4 to TRBJ1-6; tentatively, D is TRBD1 (5 bases). CDR1 and CDR2 (germline): MRHNA, SNTAGT. This CDR3 comprises 14 residues. Trimming removed 7 bases at V and 9 bases at J, with 16 bases between. CDR3 region: CASTASAGLSPLHF. The CDR3 DNA is TGTGCCAGCACTGCTTCGGCAGGGCTTTCACCCCTCCACTTT.

A few counts support this clone. CDR3 protein: CASSERQGAATYNSPLHF. The CDR3 DNA is TGTGCCAGCAGTGAAAGGCAGGGGGCGGCCACCTATAATTCACCCCTCCACTTT. The V and J genes are TRBV25-1 and TRBJ1-6; 8 bases align to TRBD1. The CDR3 totals 18 residues. Germline CDR1 is MGHDK and CDR2 is SYGVNS. Trimming cost V 2 bases and J 2 bases; bases outside gene matches: 8.

V is TRBV5-5 and J is TRBJ2-5; 9 bases are shared with TRBD2. The germline CDR1 and CDR2 sequences are SGHKS and YYEKEE (reference sequence). With 1 base clipped from V and 14 bases from J, the junction kept 12 bases outside the gene matches. The CDR3 runs to 14 residues. CDR3 in amino acids: CASSLSGGGGTRYF. CDR3 nucleotide sequence: TGTGCCAGCAGCTTGTCCGGCGGGGGGGGAACACGTTACTTC. The full variable domain, rest sourced from reference TRBV5-5 and TRBJ2-5, is DAGVTQSPTHLIKTRGQQVTLRCSPISGHKSVSWYQQVLGQGPQFIFQYYEKEERGRGNFPDRFSARQFPNYSSELNVNALLLGDSALYLCASSLSGGGGTRYFGPGTRLLVL.

This clone has just a few counts. The rearrangement links TRBV15 to TRBJ1-1; D possibly corresponds to TRBD1 (6 bases). Germline loops: CDR1 LNHNV, CDR2 YYDKDF (reference sequence). The CDR3 spans 13 residues. The V gene lost 3 bases and the J gene lost 7 bases, with 12 bases spanning the gap. As DNA, the CDR3 is TGTGCCACCAGCAGGTACAGGGAAGGTGAAGCTTTCTTT. Protein product: CATSRYREGEAFF. Filled out from reference TRBV15 and TRBJ1-1, the complete variable domain reads DAMVIQNPRYQVTQFGKPVTLSCSQTLNHNVMYWYQQKSSQAPKLLFHYYDKDFNNEADTPDNFQSRRPNTSFCFLDIRSPGLGDTAMYLCATSRYREGEAFFGQGTRLTVV.

This chain uses TRBV28 with TRBJ2-7; the D is unclear. Trimming removed 7 bases from V and 7 bases from J, with 17 bases in between. Looked up from germline, CDR1 is MDHEN and CDR2 is SYDVKM. CDR3 length: 13 residues. CDR3 sequence: CASNRPAPGEQYF. In DNA, the CDR3 is TGTGCCAGCAATCGTCCAGCCCCCGGAGAGCAGTACTTC.

J is TRBJ2-6 and V is TRBV19; TRBD1 aligns across 8 bases. Germline CDR1 reads LNHDA; CDR2 reads SQIVND (reference sequence). After removal of 5 bases from V and 0 bases from J, the junction contained 9 bases not matched to a gene. There are 18 residues in the CDR3. DNA of the CDR3: TGTGCCAGTAGTCCCTCGACAGGGGTCCTCTCTGGGGCCAACGTCCTGACTTTC. As protein: CASSPSTGVLSGANVLTF. Filled out from reference TRBV19 and TRBJ2-6, the complete variable domain reads DGGITQSPKYLFRKEGQNVTLSCEQNLNHDAMYWYRQDPGQGLRLIYYSQIVNDFQKGDIAEGYSVSREKKESFPLTVTSAQKNPTAFYLCASSPSTGVLSGANVLTFGAGSRLTVL.

J is TRBJ2-3 and V is TRBV15; D is unclear. V was shortened by 0 bases and J by 1 base, with 8 bases between the two germline ends. CDR1 LNHNV and CDR2 YYDKDF come from the germline V gene (reference sequence). This CDR3 spans 15 amino acids. CDR3 protein: CATSRDPVGTDTQYF. The CDR3 DNA reads as TGTGCCACCAGCAGAGATCCGGTGGGCACAGATACGCAGTATTTT.

This clone is a singleton in its sample. This rearrangement joins TRBV27 to TRBJ1-5; 9 positions agree with TRBD1. Trimming at V came to 5 bases and at J to 6 bases, leaving 11 bases not matched to a gene. CDR3 size: 16 residues. CDR1 and CDR2 from the germline V gene are MNHEY and SMNVEV (reference sequence). The DNA for the CDR3 is TGTGCCAGCAGTGGCTCCGGGACAGGGTCGGGTCAGCCCCAGCATTTT. This translates into CASSGSGTGSGQPQHF.

The chain carries TRBV6-5 and TRBJ1-5; D is unclear. Germline loops: CDR1 MNHEY, CDR2 SVGAGI. The CDR3 totals 11 residues. V lost 8 bases, J lost 5 bases, and 7 bases lay in between. CDR3: CASGRYQPQHF. The CDR3 region has the DNA TGTGCCAGCGGCAGGTATCAGCCCCAGCATTTT.

The chain is built from TRBV7-9 and TRBJ2-1; TRBD1 agrees at 8 bases. Unmatched junction bases numbered 11, after V lost 6 bases and J lost 7 bases. Germline V lookup: CDR1 SEHNR, CDR2 FQNEAQ (reference sequence). The CDR3 length is 15 residues. The CDR3 DNA reads as TGTGCCAGCAGGCCACCGGGACAGGTTAAAAATGAGCAGTTCTTC. It translates to CASRPPGQVKNEQFF.

The V and J genes are TRBV18 and TRBJ1-1; no clear D. Per the germline V gene, CDR1 is KGHSH and CDR2 is LQKENI. The CDR3 length is 15 residues. The ends were cut back, 6 bases at V and 3 bases at J, with 17 bases in the middle. The CDR3, as DNA: TGTGCCAGCTCCCGGGTCGCAGGTGGGGACACTGAAGCTTTCTTT. This gives the protein CASSRVAGGDTEAFF.

Here the CDR3 reads CASSQGTGSYNEQFF. The CDR3 nucleotides are TGTGCCAGCTCCCAAGGGACAGGGTCCTACAATGAGCAGTTCTTC. The chain links TRBV18 to TRBJ2-1; 9 bases match TRBD1. Germline loops: CDR1 KGHSH, CDR2 LQKENI. The CDR3 is 15 residues long. Germline trimming cut 6 bases from V and 1 base from J; bases unmatched to any gene: 4.

The chain is built from TRBV29-1 and TRBJ1-1; D gene unclear. Deletions cut 4 bases from V and 5 bases from J, with 8 bases between. This CDR3 contains 11 residues. Germline CDR1 SQVTM, CDR2 ANQGSEA. CDR3 in amino acids: CSVAQLTEAFF. The CDR3 nucleotides read TGCAGCGTTGCCCAATTAACTGAAGCTTTCTTT.

The chain employs TRBV9 and TRBJ2-6; TRBD1 agrees at 7 bases. V lost 3 bases and J lost 3; bases outside the gene matches: 12. The CDR3 has 18 amino acids. Germline loops: CDR1 SGDLS, CDR2 YYNGEE. Here the CDR3 reads CASSANFKTGVGANVLTF. CDR3 bases: TGTGCCAGCAGCGCAAACTTTAAAACAGGGGTTGGGGCCAACGTCCTGACTTTC.

This clone was detected a few times. The chain combines TRBV16 with TRBJ2-4; either TRBD1 or TRBD2 may supply D (5 bases each). The V gene lost 2 bases and the J gene lost 0 bases, with 14 bases spanning the gap. Germline CDR1 reads KGHSY; CDR2 reads FQNENV. The CDR3 length is 17 residues. The CDR3 DNA sequence: TGTGCCAGCAGCCAACTGTACGGGACGGTAGCCAAAAACATTCAGTACTTC. It is translated as CASSQLYGTVAKNIQYF.

This clone has just a few counts. The chain combines TRBV5-1 with TRBJ1-1; 7 nucleotides align to TRBD1. This CDR3 contains 16 residues. In germline, CDR1 is SGHRS, CDR2 YFSETQ. J was trimmed by 0 bases and V by 4 bases; bases with no gene match: 9. The CDR3 loop is CASSPRRDSLNTEAFF. Here the CDR3 DNA reads TGCGCCAGCAGCCCCCGACGGGACAGCTTGAACACTGAAGCTTTCTTT. Drawing the rest from reference TRBV5-1 and TRBJ1-1, the complete variable domain is KAGVTQTPRYLIKTRGQQVTLSCSPISGHRSVSWYQQTPGQGLQFLFEYFSETQRNKGNFPGRFSGRQFSNSRSEMNVSTLELGDSALYLCASSPRRDSLNTEAFFGQGTRLTVV.

The table lists this clone with a few counts. The V gene is TRBV5-4, the J gene TRBJ1-1; TRBD1 might be the D (5 bases). This CDR3 is built from 14 residues. Between the trimmed V and J ends, which lost 4 bases and 3 bases, there was a span of 13 bases. Germline V gene data show CDR1 as SGHNT and CDR2 as YYREEE (reference sequence). The CDR3 is CASSVYDSYTEAFF. CDR3 nucleotides: TGTGCCAGCAGCGTATATGACAGCTACACTGAAGCTTTCTTT.

The chain carries TRBV6-1 and TRBJ1-6; a possible D gene is TRBD1 (5 bases). The CDR3 runs 13 residues. Germline CDR1 MNHNS, CDR2 SASEGT. The V end lost 7 bases, the J end lost 13 bases, and 17 bases lay between the germline ends. The CDR3 DNA is TGTGCCAGCATGGGGACCCTTAGATCCCCCCTCCACTTT. It yields the protein CASMGTLRSPLHF.